This T cell receptor beta chain was documented in a study of spatial heterogeneity in lung cancer. Turning to the study itself: As counted in raw reads, each unique TCR and UMI combination appeared more than ten times on average.

Germline-derived CDR1 and CDR2 are SGHTA and FQGNSA. V lost 2 bases and J lost 6; bases outside the gene matches: 5. There are 15 residues in the CDR3. One entry per CDR3 protein results from TCRdb running MiXCR on the 5' RACE reads. In the table there are about 42,000 distinct CDR3 sequences, approximately 7% of which are singletons. Study-level points and caveats: Ubiquitous expanded tumor TCRs surfaced in blood more at resection than they did at follow-up.

This sample's time point: sample taken at primary tumor resection. Whole RNA obtained from tumor, nontumor lung or frozen PBMC underwent sequencing without sorting. Samples were donated by 72 untreated early-stage non-small cell lung cancer patients. This clonotype was counted at least ten times. Its matching antigen is unknown. This clonotype was sampled from a female donor with early-stage non-small cell lung cancer. Material: PBMCs, obtained at surgery. The chain uses TRBV7-2 and TRBJ2-2; 8 positions match TRBD1. The CDR3, as DNA: TGTGCCAGCAGCTTAACACAGGGGGTGGCCGGGGAGCTGTTTTTT. Translated: CASSLTQGVAGELFF.